The T cell receptor (beta chain) under discussion was sequenced for a study of graft-versus-host responses after intestinal transplantation. Generated by immunoSEQ multiplex PCR, the TCRdb table keeps only in-frame clones and is missing some. The data hold 60,000 to 75,000 clones, with around 90% observed a single time. Whole-study results and caveats: An association linked early post-transplant HvG declines with peak circulating GvH clone levels.

Comments on this clone: Its antigen is unknown.

Germline values: CDR1 SGDLS, CDR2 YYNGEE. This CDR3 comprises 18 residues. J gave up 9 bases and V 0 bases, and 16 bases lay outside the gene matches. The sequenced sample was unstimulated CD8+ T cells sorted from spleen or lymph node cells, obtained before intestinal transplant. The TCR was taken from a human donor who received an intestinal transplant. The chain links TRBV9 to TRBJ2-5; the match to TRBD2 covers 11 bases. The CDR3 sequence is CASSVAPLVAGGLEAQYF. CDR3 DNA sequence: TGTGCCAGCAGCGTAGCCCCCCTGGTAGCGGGGGGGCTGGAGGCCCAGTACTTC.